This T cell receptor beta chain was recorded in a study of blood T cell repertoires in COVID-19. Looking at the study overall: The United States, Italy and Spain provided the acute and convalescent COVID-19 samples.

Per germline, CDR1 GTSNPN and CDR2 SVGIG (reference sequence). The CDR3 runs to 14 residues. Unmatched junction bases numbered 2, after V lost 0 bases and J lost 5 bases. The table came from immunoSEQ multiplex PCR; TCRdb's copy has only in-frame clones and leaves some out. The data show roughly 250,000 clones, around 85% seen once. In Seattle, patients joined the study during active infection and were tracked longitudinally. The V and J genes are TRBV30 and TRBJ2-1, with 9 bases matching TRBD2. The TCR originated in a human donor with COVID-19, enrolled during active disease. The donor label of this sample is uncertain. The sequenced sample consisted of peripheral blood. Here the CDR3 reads CAWSVLAGHNEQFF. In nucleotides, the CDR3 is TGTGCCTGGAGTGTACTAGCGGGCCACAATGAGCAGTTCTTC.